This T cell receptor beta chain was documented in a study of shared clonotypes between healthy human individuals. The overall study: Aged between 18 and 49, the donors were a couple of women and three men. Overall study findings and caveats: The represented genetic and exposure-history diversity was limited by the small number of donors.

Germline V lookup: CDR1 GTSNPN, CDR2 SVGIG (reference sequence). The CDR3 consists of 17 residues. The germline V and J ends were trimmed by 3 bases and 1 base, with 16 bases remaining between them. At a deep level, the assay was run. The protocol was immunoSEQ multiplex PCR, while the TCRdb copy is restricted to in-frame clones and leaves out a portion. The sample holds approximately 2.4 million clones, nearly 97% seen once. Remarks on this clone: The antigen is unknown.

This clonotype originated in a young man in good health. V usage is TRBV30 and J usage is TRBJ1-6; D possibly corresponds to TRBD1 (5 bases). The sequencing input was naive CD4+ T cells sorted from blood. The subset was: CD45RA+ positively selected. CDR3 coding DNA: TGTGCCTGGAGCAAACGGGACTCGGGGTCCTATAATTCACCCCTCCACTTT. It yields the protein CAWSKRDSGSYNSPLHF.